The 4 T cell receptor beta chains below were found in one sample sequenced in a study of identical twins. One entry per CDR3 protein, called by TCRdb with MiXCR from the 5' RACE reads. The sample records 300,000 to 400,000 distinct CDR3 sequences, approximately 8.8% being singletons. The sample comprised naive T cells sorted from blood. These receptors were taken from a woman aged 45-65 years in good health.

About this clonotype itself: One junction end does not reproduce the germline sequence, and a read error may be involved. The genes are TRBV12-3 or TRBV12-4 and TRBJ2-5, with D perhaps matching TRBD2 (6 bases). This CDR3 contains 13 residues. CDR3: CASSLGRRETRYF. CDR3 bases: TGTGCCAGCAGTTTAGGGAGACGGGAGACCCGGTACTTC.

This clonotype showed up just a few times. The chain employs TRBV10-3 and TRBJ2-7, with D hard to call. V was pared by 4 bases and J by 3 bases, with 10 bases between. Germline-derived CDR1 and CDR2 are ENHRY and SYGVKD. This CDR3 spans 13 amino acids. The CDR3 DNA reads as TGTGCCATCAGTGTGGGCCCCAACTACGAGCAGTACTTC. Translation gives CAISVGPNYEQYF.

This clonotype was seen only a few times. The genes are TRBV27 and TRBJ2-7, with a possible D match to TRBD2 (6 bases). Looked up from germline, CDR1 is MNHEY and CDR2 is SMNVEV (reference sequence). Trimming shortened V by 6 bases and J by 2 bases, and 11 bases separated the two germline ends. This CDR3 contains 13 residues. The DNA for the CDR3 is TGTGCCAGCAGGACTACGGGGGCCTACGAGCAGTACTTC. As protein: CASRTTGAYEQYF.

This clonotype was counted between two and nine times. V and J are TRBV3-1 and TRBJ2-2; D unresolved. The length of the CDR3 is 14 residues. Trimming took 3 bases from V and 4 from J, leaving 9 bases between them. CDR1 and CDR2 from the germline V gene are LGHDT and YNNKEL (reference sequence). This CDR3 reads CASSQGFGTGELFF. In DNA form, the CDR3 reads TGTGCCAGCAGCCAGGGGTTTGGCACCGGGGAGCTGTTTTTT.